These 23 T cell receptor beta chains were sequenced from one sample in a study of identical twins. Each CDR3 protein is one row after TCRdb ran MiXCR on the 5' RACE reads. Counted here are fewer than 550,000 distinct CDR3 sequences, 14% occurring once; the ten biggest clones make up approximately 0.98%. These same records also appear under a second study, on yellow fever vaccine responses in identical twins.

The sequenced sample consisted of CD4+ T cells sorted from blood. The origin of the receptors is a woman aged 18-30 years in good health.

This clonotype has a handful of counts. The V call is TRBV11-2, the J call TRBJ2-7; 7 bases line up with TRBD2. The CDR3 has 13 residues. J gave up 7 bases and V 7 bases, and 10 bases lay outside the gene matches. Germline CDR1 reads SGHAT; CDR2 reads FQNNGV. CDR3 sequence: CASTPTSPGEQYF. CDR3 bases: TGTGCCAGCACCCCGACTAGCCCAGGGGAGCAGTACTTC.

A note on this clonotype: A much larger clone differs from this one at a single base, so this may be a read error. The V and J genes are TRBV7-2 and TRBJ2-1, with 7 positions matching TRBD2. Germline V gives CDR1 SGHTA, CDR2 FQGNSA. The CDR3 runs 15 residues. V lost 3 bases and J lost 0; bases outside the gene matches: 2. The DNA of the CDR3 is TGTGCCAGCAGCTTCAGCGGGGTCTCCTACAATGAGCAGTTCTTC. Amino acids: CASSFSGVSYNEQFF.

This clonotype was observed at least ten times. The chain is built from TRBV20-1 and TRBJ1-2; no definite D call. This CDR3 has 14 amino acids. V gave up 0 bases and J gave up 2 bases, with 10 bases separating them. Germline V gene sequence: CDR1 DFQATT, CDR2 SNEGSKA (reference sequence). CDR3 amino acids: CSARDNGGNYGYTF. The DNA of the CDR3 is TGCAGTGCTAGAGATAACGGAGGGAACTATGGCTACACCTTC.

This clonotype was picked up a small number of times. The chain joins TRBV5-6 to TRBJ2-5, with 8 bases aligning to TRBD2. Germline-derived CDR1 and CDR2 are SGHDT and YYEEEE. The CDR3 runs 16 residues. V gave up 1 base and J gave up 4 bases; unmatched junction bases: 9. The CDR3 here is CASSLFGGAGGETQYF. CDR3 DNA sequence: TGTGCCAGCAGCTTGTTCGGGGGCGCGGGAGGAGAGACCCAGTACTTC.

There are many counts of this clonotype. This chain's CDR3 is CSVGQSSGNTIYF. CDR3 in DNA: TGCAGCGTTGGACAGAGCTCTGGAAACACCATATATTTT. The rearrangement links TRBV29-1 to TRBJ1-3; tentative D call: TRBD1 (5 bases). CDR3 size: 13 residues. Germline V gene data show CDR1 as SQVTM and CDR2 as ANQGSEA. Trimming pared 4 bases from V and 0 bases from J, leaving 7 bases between.

The CDR3 spells CASSVGDIQYF. The CDR3 DNA sequence: TGTGCCAGCAGTGTGGGAGACATTCAGTACTTC. J is TRBJ2-4 and V is TRBV6-1, with D perhaps TRBD2 (5 bases). In germline, CDR1 is MNHNS, CDR2 SASEGT. The CDR3 runs to 11 residues. Trimming stripped 4 bases from V and 8 bases from J, with 6 bases between.

This clonotype appeared a few times. This chain links TRBV6-1 with TRBJ2-2; the D gene is possibly TRBD1 (5 bases). Germline CDR1 and CDR2: MNHNS and SASEGT. Trimming removed 4 bases at V and 5 bases at J, with 17 bases between. The CDR3 runs 16 residues. The CDR3 region has the DNA TGTGCCAGCAGTGTCCTATTAGGGGCGTTGACCGGGGAGCTGTTTTTT. It encodes CASSVLLGALTGELFF.

The rearrangement joins TRBV25-1 to TRBJ2-5; no clear D gene. The V and J ends lost 0 bases and 5 bases respectively, with 19 bases between them. The germline V gene has CDR1 MGHDK and CDR2 SYGVNS. The CDR3 has 17 amino acids. For the CDR3, the DNA is TGTGCCAGCAGTGAATATAGGCGGTTTCTTAGTACGGAGACCCAGTACTTC. Translating gives CASSEYRRFLSTETQYF.

This clonotype appeared a few times. This chain joins TRBV27 and TRBJ1-1; unclear D gene. CDR3 length: 16 residues. Looked up from germline, CDR1 is MNHEY and CDR2 is SMNVEV (reference sequence). Between the trimmed V and J ends, which lost 3 bases and 3 bases, there was a span of 17 bases. The CDR3, as DNA: TGTGCCAGCAGTTTTTCTTCTTTTCCGGTGGACACTGAAGCTTTCTTT. It yields the protein CASSFSSFPVDTEAFF.

This chain links TRBV29-1 with TRBJ2-3; maybe TRBD2 (7 bases). This CDR3 has 13 residues. Germline CDR1 reads SQVTM; CDR2 reads ANQGSEA. Trimming pared 8 bases from V and 0 bases from J, leaving 12 bases between. The DNA of the CDR3 is TGCAGCTCTCGGGGGGCGAGCACAGATACGCAGTATTTT. Translating it yields CSSRGASTDTQYF.

The chain carries TRBV12-3 or TRBV12-4 and TRBJ2-2, with TRBD2 as a possible D gene (6 bases). The CDR3 has 17 amino acids. V lost 7 bases and J lost 1, with 19 bases in between. As DNA, the CDR3 is TGTGCCAGCACCGATACACGGACTACCCAGAACACCGGGGAGCTGTTTTTT. Residues: CASTDTRTTQNTGELFF.

V gene TRBV7-9 combines with J gene TRBJ2-1, with TRBD2 matching 14 bases. Trimming cost V 5 bases and J 4 bases; bases outside gene matches: 4. The CDR3 loop spans 16 amino acids. CDR1 is SEHNR and CDR2 is FQNEAQ in the germline V gene (reference sequence). The CDR3: CASSKGLAGAYNEQFF. The CDR3 region has the DNA TGTGCCAGCAGCAAGGGACTAGCGGGAGCGTACAATGAGCAGTTCTTC.

The sample holds a few counts of this clonotype. The chain is built from TRBV7-9 and TRBJ2-5; a possible D gene is TRBD1 (5 bases). CDR1 and CDR2 (germline): SEHNR, FQNEAQ (reference sequence). This CDR3 comprises 15 residues. The germline V and J ends were trimmed by 3 bases and 5 bases, with 16 bases remaining between them. In nucleotides, the CDR3 is TGTGCCAGCAGCTTCACGAACGCGGCAGGGGAGACCCAGTACTTC. This encodes CASSFTNAAGETQYF.

This clonotype was seen a single time. The chain carries TRBV6-2 or TRBV6-3 and TRBJ2-7; tentatively, D is TRBD2 (7 bases). With 6 bases removed from V and 2 bases from J, the gap between germline ends came to 20 bases. The CDR3 consists of 16 residues. Germline loops: CDR1 MNHEY, CDR2 SVGEGT. CDR3: CASRPGGGAGAYEQYF. CDR3 bases: TGTGCCAGCAGACCCGGTGGGGGGGCCGGGGCCTACGAGCAGTACTTC.

In its sample, this clonotype was seen a few times. J is TRBJ2-5 and V is TRBV5-1, with TRBD1 matching 9 bases. Germline V CDR1 and CDR2: SGHRS, YFSETQ. The CDR3 sequence is 15 residues long. J gave up 4 bases and V 4 bases, and 8 bases lay outside the gene matches. The CDR3 DNA reads TGCGCCAGCAGCCCGGGACAGGGTTACAGAGAGACCCAGTACTTC. Translated: CASSPGQGYRETQYF.

The table lists this clonotype with a few counts. The J gene is TRBJ2-5, the V gene TRBV4-3, with 9 bases aligning to TRBD1. Germline CDR1 reads LGHNA; CDR2 reads YSLEER. CDR3 length: 16 residues. The J segment lost 4 bases and the V segment lost 1 base, leaving 7 bases of the junction unmatched. CDR3 in DNA: TGCGCCAGCAGCCAAGGACCATCGGACAGGGGAGAGACCCAGTACTTC. Encoded protein: CASSQGPSDRGETQYF.

Ten or more counts support this clonotype. V usage is TRBV7-2 and J usage is TRBJ1-1; 9 bases agree with TRBD1. The V gene's germline CDR1 is SGHTA and CDR2 FQGNSA. V gave up 0 bases and J gave up 5 bases; unmatched junction bases: 1. This CDR3 region has 14 residues. The chain's CDR3 is CASSLAQGATEAFF. In nucleotides, the CDR3 is TGTGCCAGCAGCTTAGCACAGGGGGCAACTGAAGCTTTCTTT.

This chain uses TRBV30 with TRBJ2-7; D may be TRBD2 (6 bases). With 1 base removed from V and 9 bases from J, the gap between germline ends came to 16 bases. Germline V gives CDR1 GTSNPN, CDR2 SVGIG (reference sequence). This CDR3 comprises 13 residues. This CDR3 reads CAWSAGDASAQYF. As DNA, the CDR3 is TGTGCCTGGAGTGCGGGGGACGCCTCGGCGCAGTACTTC.

This clonotype was recorded a few times. The genes are TRBV7-9 and TRBJ1-4, with 9 bases that match TRBD1. With V trimmed by 5 bases and J by 7 bases, 8 bases remained unmatched. This CDR3 comprises 15 residues. Germline-derived CDR1 and CDR2 are SEHNR and FQNEAQ (reference sequence). CDR3 coding DNA: TGTGCCAGCAGCATTCACAGGGGGCTTGGTGAAAAACTGTTTTTT. As protein: CASSIHRGLGEKLFF. Using reference TRBV7-9 and TRBJ1-4 for the parts outside the CDR3, the full variable domain is DTGVSQNPRHKITKRGQNVTFRCDPISEHNRLYWYRQTLGQGPEFLTYFQNEAQLEKSRLLSDRFSAERPKGSFSTLEIQRTEQGDSAMYLCASSIHRGLGEKLFFGSGTQLSVL.

This clonotype was seen a few times. The chain uses TRBV2 and TRBJ2-2; no reliable D call. CDR1 is SNHLY, CDR2 FYNNEI, per germline. Trimming shortened V by 4 bases and J by 0 bases, and 6 bases separated the two germline ends. The CDR3 runs to 14 residues. This chain's CDR3 is CASSVLTNTGELFF. In nucleotides, the CDR3 is TGTGCCAGCAGTGTGCTGACGAACACCGGGGAGCTGTTTTTT. Complete variable domain (other parts from reference TRBV2 and TRBJ2-2): EPEVTQTPSHQVTQMGQEVILRCVPISNHLYFYWYRQILGQKVEFLVSFYNNEISEKSEIFDDQFSVERPDGSNFTLKIRSTKLEDSAMYFCASSVLTNTGELFFGEGSRLTVL.

This chain joins TRBV7-2 and TRBJ2-7, with D possibly called TRBD1 or TRBD2 (5 bases each). Germline V gene lookup returns CDR1 SGHTA and CDR2 FQGNSA. V lost 1 base to trimming and J lost 6 bases, with 10 bases between them. This CDR3 spans 13 amino acids. This CDR3 is CASSLVGVGEQYF. CDR3 DNA: TGTGCCAGCAGCTTAGTGGGGGTGGGCGAGCAGTACTTC.

This sequence joins TRBV4-3 and TRBJ2-1; 7 nucleotides align to TRBD1. V was pared by 2 bases and J by 8 bases, with 6 bases of the junction left unmatched. Germline V gene lookup returns CDR1 LGHNA and CDR2 YSLEER. The CDR3 has 14 residues. The chain's CDR3 is CASSQLRQGDEQFF. The DNA for the CDR3 is TGCGCCAGCAGCCAACTCAGACAGGGCGATGAGCAGTTCTTC.

This clonotype was recorded a few times. V and J are TRBV27 and TRBJ2-2, with 7 bases identical to TRBD2. CDR1 MNHEY and CDR2 SMNVEV come from the germline V gene (reference sequence). This CDR3 spans 15 amino acids. The junction had 7 bases not matched to a gene; V was cut back by 7 bases and J by 2 bases. Here the CDR3 reads CASNNLAGNTGELFF. The CDR3, as DNA: TGTGCCAGCAATAACTTAGCGGGTAACACCGGGGAGCTGTTTTTT.